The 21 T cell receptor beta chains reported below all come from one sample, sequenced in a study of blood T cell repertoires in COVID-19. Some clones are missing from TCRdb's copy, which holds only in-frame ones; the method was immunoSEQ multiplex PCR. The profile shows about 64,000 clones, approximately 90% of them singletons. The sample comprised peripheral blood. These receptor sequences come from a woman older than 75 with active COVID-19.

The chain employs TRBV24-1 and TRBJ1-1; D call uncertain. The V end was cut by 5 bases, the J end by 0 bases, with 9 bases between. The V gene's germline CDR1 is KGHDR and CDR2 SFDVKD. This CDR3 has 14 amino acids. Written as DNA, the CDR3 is TGTGCCACCAGTGCTCCAGGAATGAACACTGAAGCTTTCTTT. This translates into CATSAPGMNTEAFF.

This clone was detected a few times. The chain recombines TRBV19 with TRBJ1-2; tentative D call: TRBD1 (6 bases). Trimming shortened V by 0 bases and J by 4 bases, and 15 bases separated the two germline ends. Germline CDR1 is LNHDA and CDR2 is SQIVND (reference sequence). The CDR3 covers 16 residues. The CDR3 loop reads CASSIDSKGGGYGYTF. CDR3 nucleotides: TGTGCCAGTAGTATAGATTCGAAGGGAGGGGGCTATGGCTACACCTTC.

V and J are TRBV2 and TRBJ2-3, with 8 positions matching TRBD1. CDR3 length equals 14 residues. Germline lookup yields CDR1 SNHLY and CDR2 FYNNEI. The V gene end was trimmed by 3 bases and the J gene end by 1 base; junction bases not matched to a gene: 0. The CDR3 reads CASSETGGTDTQYF. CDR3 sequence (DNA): TGTGCCAGCAGTGAGACAGGGGGCACAGATACGCAGTATTTT.

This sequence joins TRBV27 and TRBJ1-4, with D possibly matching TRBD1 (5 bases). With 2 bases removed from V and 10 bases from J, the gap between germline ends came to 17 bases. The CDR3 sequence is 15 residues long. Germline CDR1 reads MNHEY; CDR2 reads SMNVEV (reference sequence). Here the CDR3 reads CASSLIGGDIVKLFF. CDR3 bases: TGTGCCAGCAGTTTAATCGGGGGAGACATAGTAAAACTGTTTTTT.

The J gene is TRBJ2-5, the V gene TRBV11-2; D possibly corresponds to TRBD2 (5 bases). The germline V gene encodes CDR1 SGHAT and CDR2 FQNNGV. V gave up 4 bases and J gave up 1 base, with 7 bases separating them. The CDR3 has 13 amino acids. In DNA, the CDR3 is TGTGCCAGCAGCTCCGGGGTCCAAGAGACCCAGTACTTC. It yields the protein CASSSGVQETQYF.

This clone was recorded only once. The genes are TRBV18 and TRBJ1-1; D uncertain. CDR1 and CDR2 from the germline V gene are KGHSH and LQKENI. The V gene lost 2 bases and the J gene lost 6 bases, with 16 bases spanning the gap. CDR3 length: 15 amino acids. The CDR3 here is CASSPTYSDTAEAFF. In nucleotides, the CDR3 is TGTGCCAGCTCACCAACATATTCAGACACGGCTGAAGCTTTCTTT.

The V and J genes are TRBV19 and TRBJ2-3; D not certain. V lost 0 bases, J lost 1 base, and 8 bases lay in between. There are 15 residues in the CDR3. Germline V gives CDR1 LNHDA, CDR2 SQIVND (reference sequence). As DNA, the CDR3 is TGTGCCAGTAGTATAGAGGTAGTCCGCACAGATACGCAGTATTTT. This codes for CASSIEVVRTDTQYF.

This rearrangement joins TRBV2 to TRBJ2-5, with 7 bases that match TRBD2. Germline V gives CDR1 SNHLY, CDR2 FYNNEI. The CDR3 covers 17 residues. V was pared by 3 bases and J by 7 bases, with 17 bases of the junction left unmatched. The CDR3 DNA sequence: TGTGCCAGCAGTGAGATTGCGGCGGGCTTCTGGGGGGGGACCCAGTACTTC. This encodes CASSEIAAGFWGGTQYF.

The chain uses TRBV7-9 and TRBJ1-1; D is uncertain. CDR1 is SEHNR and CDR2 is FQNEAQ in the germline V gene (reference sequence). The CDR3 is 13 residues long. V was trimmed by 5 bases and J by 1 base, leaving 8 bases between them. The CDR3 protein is CASSPPRNTEAFF. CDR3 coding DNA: TGTGCCAGCAGCCCCCCTCGGAACACTGAAGCTTTCTTT.

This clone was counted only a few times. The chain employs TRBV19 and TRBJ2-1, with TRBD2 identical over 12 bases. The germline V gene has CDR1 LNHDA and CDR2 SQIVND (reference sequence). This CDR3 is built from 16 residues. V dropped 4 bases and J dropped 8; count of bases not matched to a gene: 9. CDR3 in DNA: TGTGCCAGTAGTAACGCTCTAGCGGGGGGGCTCTATGAGCAGTTCTTC. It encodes CASSNALAGGLYEQFF.

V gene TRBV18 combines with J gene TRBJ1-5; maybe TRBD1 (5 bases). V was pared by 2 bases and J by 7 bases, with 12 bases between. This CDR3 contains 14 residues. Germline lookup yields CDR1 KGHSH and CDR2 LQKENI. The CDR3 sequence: CASSPSAGKQPQHF. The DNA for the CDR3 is TGTGCCAGCTCACCATCGGCAGGGAAGCAGCCCCAGCATTTT.

This chain's CDR3 is CASSALQGSWINEQFF. For the CDR3, the DNA is TGTGCCAGCAGCGCCCTACAGGGCTCCTGGATAAATGAGCAGTTCTTC. The genes are TRBV11-2 and TRBJ2-1; weak D call: TRBD1 (6 bases). Germline CDR1 SGHAT, CDR2 FQNNGV. Deletions cut 5 bases from V and 7 bases from J, with 21 bases between. The CDR3 sequence is 16 residues long.

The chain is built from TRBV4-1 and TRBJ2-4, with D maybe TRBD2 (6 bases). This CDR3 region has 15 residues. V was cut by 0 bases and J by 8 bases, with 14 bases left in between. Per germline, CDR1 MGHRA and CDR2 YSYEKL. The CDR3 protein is CASSQDGGVGDIQYF. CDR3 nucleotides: TGCGCCAGCAGCCAAGATGGAGGGGTCGGGGACATTCAGTACTTC.

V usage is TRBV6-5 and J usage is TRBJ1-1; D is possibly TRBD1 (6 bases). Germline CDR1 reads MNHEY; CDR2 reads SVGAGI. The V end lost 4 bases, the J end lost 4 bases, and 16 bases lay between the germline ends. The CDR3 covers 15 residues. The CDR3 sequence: CASSSFRGAGTEAFF. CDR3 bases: TGTGCCAGCAGTTCCTTCAGGGGCGCGGGCACTGAAGCTTTCTTT.

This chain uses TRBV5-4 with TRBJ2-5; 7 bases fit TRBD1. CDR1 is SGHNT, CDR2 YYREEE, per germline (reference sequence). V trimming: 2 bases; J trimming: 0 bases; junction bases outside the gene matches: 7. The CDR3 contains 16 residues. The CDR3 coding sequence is TGTGCCAGCAGCTTTGAGGGGGCGGATTACCAAGAGACCCAGTACTTC. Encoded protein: CASSFEGADYQETQYF. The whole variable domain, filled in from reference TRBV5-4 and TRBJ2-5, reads ETGVTQSPTHLIKTRGQQVTLRCSSQSGHNTVSWYQQALGQGPQFIFQYYREEENGRGNFPPRFSGLQFPNYSSELNVNALELDDSALYLCASSFEGADYQETQYFGPGTRLLVL.

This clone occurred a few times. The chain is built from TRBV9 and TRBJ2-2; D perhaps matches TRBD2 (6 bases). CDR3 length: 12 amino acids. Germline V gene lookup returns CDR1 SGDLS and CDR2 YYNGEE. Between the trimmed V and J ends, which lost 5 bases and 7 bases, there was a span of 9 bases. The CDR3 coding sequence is TGTGCCAGCAGATGGGGGGACGGGGAGCTGTTTTTT. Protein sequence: CASRWGDGELFF.

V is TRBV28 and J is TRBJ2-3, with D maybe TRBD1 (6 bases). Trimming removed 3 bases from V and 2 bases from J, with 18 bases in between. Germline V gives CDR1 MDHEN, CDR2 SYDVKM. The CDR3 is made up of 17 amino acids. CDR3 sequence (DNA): TGTGCCAGCAGTTTTGCCCTGGGGGCGGAACTCACAGATACGCAGTATTTT. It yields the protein CASSFALGAELTDTQYF.

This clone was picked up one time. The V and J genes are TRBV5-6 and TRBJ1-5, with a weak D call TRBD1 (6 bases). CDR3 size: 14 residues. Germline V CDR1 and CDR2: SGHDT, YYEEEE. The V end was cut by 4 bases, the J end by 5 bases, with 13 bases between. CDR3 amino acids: CASSVRDTHQPQHF. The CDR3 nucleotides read TGTGCCAGCAGCGTCCGGGACACCCATCAGCCCCAGCATTTT.

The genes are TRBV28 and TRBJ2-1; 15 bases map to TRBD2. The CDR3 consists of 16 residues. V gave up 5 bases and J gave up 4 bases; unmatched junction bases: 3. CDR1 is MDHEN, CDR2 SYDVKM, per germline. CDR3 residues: CASSGLAGGLYNEQFF. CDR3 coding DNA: TGTGCCAGCAGTGGACTAGCGGGAGGGCTGTACAATGAGCAGTTCTTC.

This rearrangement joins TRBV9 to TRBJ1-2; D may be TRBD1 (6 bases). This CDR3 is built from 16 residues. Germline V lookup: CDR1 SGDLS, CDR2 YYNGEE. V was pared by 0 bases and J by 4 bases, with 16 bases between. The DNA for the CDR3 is TGTGCCAGCAGCGTAGACGCGGGGGCTTCGTTCTATGGCTACACCTTC. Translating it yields CASSVDAGASFYGYTF.

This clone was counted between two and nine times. The CDR3 region has the DNA TGTGCCAGCAGCACCTCGGTGGGCGGGGGGGCTGACGAGCAGTTCTTC. It encodes CASSTSVGGGADEQFF. This sequence joins TRBV7-8 and TRBJ2-1; 9 bases agree with TRBD2. This CDR3 spans 16 amino acids. Germline values: CDR1 SGHVS, CDR2 FQNEAQ. The V gene end was trimmed by 5 bases and the J gene end by 10 bases; junction bases not matched to a gene: 15.